The rows below give T cell receptor beta chains drawn from one sample of a study of cytomegalovirus exposure and HLA in healthy donors. Sequencing was performed with immunoSEQ multiplex PCR; in TCRdb, only in-frame clones are kept and a portion is missing. The data hold 100,000 or so clones, with more than 80% observed a single time. The specimen sequenced was PBMCs. These receptors were taken from a young man in good health and CMV-seronegative. Each CDR3 is given with its conserved first and last residue. Fields, in order: J gene, CDR3 length, D gene, V gene, clone size, CDR3 DNA, CDR3 protein. A D gene is named only where the DNA matches it firmly. Rows may omit the clone size; those that give it use once, few, many or a size class.

TRBJ1-1 | 13 | - | TRBV6-4 | - | TGTGCCAGCAGTGAAGGGGAAAGGGCTGAAGCTTTCTTT | CASSEGERAEAFF
TRBJ1-5 | 14 | TRBD1 | TRBV28 | - | TGTGCCAGCAGCGGCGGTCAGGGGGATCAGCCCCAGCATTTT | CASSGGQGDQPQHF
TRBJ1-2 | 13 | TRBD1 | TRBV18 | once | TGTGCCAGCTCCCAACCGACAGGGGACGGCTACACCTTC | CASSQPTGDGYTF
TRBJ2-7 | 18 | TRBD1 | TRBV9 | - | TGTGCCAGCAGCCCGTACACAGGGGGCGCCGGAAAGGGCTACGAGCAGTACTTC | CASSPYTGGAGKGYEQYF
TRBJ1-1 | 14 | TRBD1 | TRBV5-4 | - | TGTGCCAGCAGCTTGGAGGGGGCGAACACTGAAGCTTTCTTT | CASSLEGANTEAFF
TRBJ1-1 | 13 | - | TRBV7-6 | - | TGTGCCAGCAGCCCACAGGTGAACACTGAAGCTTTCTTT | CASSPQVNTEAFF
TRBJ2-1 | 16 | TRBD2 | TRBV9 | - | TGTGCCAGCAGCGCAACTAGCGGGAGTACCTACAATGAGCAGTTCTTC | CASSATSGSTYNEQFF
TRBJ2-2 | 17 | - | TRBV11-3 | once | TGTGCCAGCAGCTTAGAAAAGGCCAGCGCTAACACCGGGGAGCTGTTTTTT | CASSLEKASANTGELFF
TRBJ1-5 | 15 | - | TRBV4-1 | few | TGCGCCAGCAGCCAAGATCCCCTTGGCAATCAGCCCCAGCATTTT | CASSQDPLGNQPQHF
TRBJ1-1 | 14 | TRBD1 | TRBV9 | - | TGTGCCAGCAGCTTGGGACAGCTTAACACTGAAGCTTTCTTT | CASSLGQLNTEAFF
TRBJ2-7 | 14 | TRBD2 | TRBV11-1 | - | TGTGCCAGCAGCTTAATAAGCGGGAGCTACGAGCAGTACTTC | CASSLISGSYEQYF
TRBJ2-2 | 16 | TRBD2 | TRBV10-2 | - | TGCGCCAGCAGTGAGTCAAATAGCGGGATCACCGGGGAGCTGTTTTTT | CASSESNSGITGELFF
TRBJ2-1 | 11 | TRBD2 | TRBV25-1 | once | TGTGCCAGTCTACGGGGGGATGAGCAGTTCTTC | CASLRGDEQFF
TRBJ1-2 | 15 | - | TRBV10-3 | - | TGTGCCAGCAGTTACTCATCGGTTTCGGGCTATGGCTACACCTTC | CASSYSSVSGYGYTF
TRBJ2-7 | 16 | TRBD1 | TRBV15 | - | TGTGCCACCAGCAGCCAAAGACAGGGTGGGGGCTACGAGCAGTACTTC | CATSSQRQGGGYEQYF
TRBJ2-1 | 16 | TRBD2 | TRBV7-2 | - | TGTGCCAGCAGCCTATTAGCGGGAGGGCCATACAATGAGCAGTTCTTC | CASSLLAGGPYNEQFF
TRBJ2-7 | 17 | TRBD2 | TRBV5-4 | - | TGTGCCAGCAGCTATGGCCCGGGACTAGCGGGAGGATACGAGCAGTACTTC | CASSYGPGLAGGYEQYF
TRBJ2-3 | 16 | TRBD1 | TRBV27 | - | TGTGCCAGCAGTTTAATGGGACAGAGAAACTCAGATACGCAGTATTTT | CASSLMGQRNSDTQYF
TRBJ1-2 | 15 | TRBD1 | TRBV6-5 | once | TGTGCCAGCAGTTCTACAGGGGGAGCTAACTATGGCTACACCTTC | CASSSTGGANYGYTF
TRBJ2-1 | 14 | - | TRBV6-1 | - | TGTGCCAGCAGTCCGTCGAGCTCCTACAATGAGCAGTTCTTC | CASSPSSSYNEQFF
TRBJ1-1 | 14 | - | TRBV6-5 | - | TGTGCCAGCAGTTACTCGCAGGGGTCAACTGAAGCTTTCTTT | CASSYSQGSTEAFF
TRBJ2-1 | 14 | - | TRBV6-5 | once | TGTGCCAGCAGTTACTCCGGGGGTTACAATGAGCAGTTCTTC | CASSYSGGYNEQFF
TRBJ2-7 | 15 | - | TRBV2 | once | TGTGCCAGCAGTGAAGGCCAGGGCCATCGCTACGAGCAGTACTTC | CASSEGQGHRYEQYF
TRBJ2-3 | 14 | TRBD2 | TRBV18 | - | TGTGCCAGCTCACCCGGACTAGACACAGATACGCAGTATTTT | CASSPGLDTDTQYF
TRBJ2-2 | 13 | - | TRBV7-7 | - | TGTGCTAGCAGCCTGAGTAACACCGGGGAGCTGTTTTTT | CASSLSNTGELFF
TRBJ1-5 | 16 | - | TRBV7-8 | - | TGTGCCAGCAGCTTAGCGGGGGGGGTTGGAAATCAGCCCCAGCATTTT | CASSLAGGVGNQPQHF
TRBJ1-1 | 13 | - | TRBV9 | - | TGTGCCAGCAGCGTAGGGGGGAGGACTGAAGCTTTCTTT | CASSVGGRTEAFF
TRBJ1-2 | 14 | TRBD1 | TRBV7-2 | - | TGTGCCAGCAGCTCTAGGCCAGGGGGCCATGGCTACACCTTC | CASSSRPGGHGYTF
TRBJ2-7 | 15 | TRBD2 | TRBV6-5 | - | TGTGCCAGCAGCCGACTAGCGGGAGGGGGCTACGAGCAGTACTTC | CASSRLAGGGYEQYF
TRBJ2-5 | 13 | - | TRBV29-1 | - | TGCAGCGTTGGAGGGAGACAGGTCGGAGAGCAGTACTTC | CSVGGRQVGEQYF
TRBJ2-5 | 18 | TRBD1 | TRBV7-2 | - | TGTGCCAGCAGCCAAACCCCAACAGGGGTAGGCCGAGGAAGGGACCAGTACTTC | CASSQTPTGVGRGRDQYF
TRBJ1-1 | 14 | TRBD1 | TRBV5-1 | - | TGCGCCAGCAGCTTGGACAGGGGCCTCACTGAAGCTTTCTTT | CASSLDRGLTEAFF
TRBJ1-1 | 15 | TRBD1 | TRBV13 | - | TGTGCCAGCAGCCCATTACAGGGGGGGAACACTGAAGCTTTCTTT | CASSPLQGGNTEAFF
TRBJ1-2 | 12 | - | TRBV10-3 | - | TGTGCCATCAGGCAGGGGTCGGATGGCTACACCTTC | CAIRQGSDGYTF
TRBJ1-4 | 13 | TRBD1 | TRBV29-1 | - | TGCAGCGTTGTTAGGACAGGGAATGAAAAACTGTTTTTT | CSVVRTGNEKLFF
TRBJ2-1 | 15 | - | TRBV5-4 | few | TGTGCCAGCAGCGGTGGAGGCAGCTCCTACAATGAGCAGTTCTTC | CASSGGGSSYNEQFF
TRBJ1-1 | 14 | TRBD1 | TRBV11-2 | - | TGTGCCAGCAGCTATCTGACAGGGGCACCTGAAGCTTTCTTT | CASSYLTGAPEAFF
TRBJ2-7 | 14 | - | TRBV19 | - | TGTGCCAGTAGTTCTAGCGCCTTATCCTACGAGCAGTACTTC | CASSSSALSYEQYF
TRBJ1-5 | 15 | TRBD1 | TRBV6-5 | - | TGTGCCAGCAGTACCGACAGGGCGAAAAATCAGCCCCAGCATTTT | CASSTDRAKNQPQHF
TRBJ2-5 | 14 | TRBD1 | TRBV5-4 | - | TGTGCCAGCAGCGCCGGACAGGTCCAAGAGACCCAGTACTTC | CASSAGQVQETQYF
TRBJ2-2 | 15 | TRBD1 | TRBV6-6 | - | TGTGCCAGCAGTTACCCCACTGACAGGGTCTGGGAGCTGTTTTTT | CASSYPTDRVWELFF
TRBJ1-1 | 12 | TRBD1 | TRBV7-9 | - | TGTGCCAGCAGCGGCCTCACAGGGGTAGCTTTCTTT | CASSGLTGVAFF
TRBJ2-4 | 18 | TRBD1 | TRBV7-9 | - | TGTGCCAGCAGCTTAGCGGGGACAGGATTCATAGCCAAAAACATTCAGTACTTC | CASSLAGTGFIAKNIQYF
TRBJ2-7 | 15 | - | TRBV4-3 | - | TGCGCCAGCAGCCAAGATCTTGGCCCCTCCTACGAGCAGTACTTC | CASSQDLGPSYEQYF
TRBJ2-2 | 15 | TRBD1 | TRBV11-2 | - | TGTGCCAGCAGCGTAGCATCAGGGGGTAACGGGGAGCTGTTTTTT | CASSVASGGNGELFF